The 21 T cell receptor beta chains below were found in one sample sequenced in a study of siplizumab effects on memory and regulatory T cells (dated by TCRdb to the late 2010s). The method behind the library was the immunoSEQ multiplex PCR assay. TCRdb limited this immuneACCESS table to in-frame rearrangements with V and J called. A share of clones is missing; checked studies link under half to unresolved V genes, and the rest is unexplained. This sample has roughly 56,000 clones in its table, and around 97% of those were observed once. 1.1% of the sample lies in the top ten. Sequencing was done on a sample of naive CD8+ T cells sorted from blood. The cell subset or site label, as the study defines it: unstimulated naive T cells. These receptors came from a human donor in good health.

This chain uses TRBV6-5 with TRBJ1-5, with a weak D call TRBD1 (5 bases). CDR3 length: 15 amino acids. Germline loops: CDR1 MNHEY, CDR2 SVGAGI. V shed 2 bases and J shed 4 bases, with 12 bases lying between them. CDR3 loop: CASSYRGTPNQPQHF. The CDR3 DNA sequence: TGTGCCAGCAGTTACCGCGGGACCCCAAATCAGCCCCAGCATTTT.

CDR3 loop: CASSQDLASGSYEQYF. In nucleotides, the CDR3 is TGTGCCAGCAGCCAAGATCTGGCTAGCGGGAGCTACGAGCAGTACTTC. This chain uses TRBV4-2 with TRBJ2-7; TRBD2 agrees at 10 bases. CDR1 and CDR2 (germline): LGHNA, YNFKEQ. The ends lost 0 bases at V and 3 bases at J; junction bases unmatched: 5. The length of the CDR3 is 16 residues.

V gene TRBV2 combines with J gene TRBJ2-7; the match to TRBD1 covers 10 bases. Germline CDR1 reads SNHLY; CDR2 reads FYNNEI. The CDR3 length is 15 residues. V trimming: 7 bases; J trimming: 3 bases; junction bases outside the gene matches: 9. The chain's CDR3 is CASTDGGTGVYEQYF. The CDR3 DNA sequence: TGTGCCAGCACCGACGGCGGGACAGGGGTCTACGAGCAGTACTTC.

The rearrangement uses TRBV23-1 and TRBJ2-3; D uncertain. TRBV23-1 belongs to the ORF category, with a function that is uncertain. This CDR3 has 13 residues. Between the trimmed V and J ends, which lost 6 bases and 7 bases, there was a span of 14 bases. The DNA of the CDR3 is TGCGCCAGCAGACCCTCCCGTGGGTATACGCAGTATTTT. Amino acid sequence: CASRPSRGYTQYF.

The chain couples TRBV30 to TRBJ1-3; unclear D gene. The V gene's germline CDR1 is GTSNPN and CDR2 SVGIG (reference sequence). This CDR3 comprises 13 residues. V lost 2 bases and J lost 2, with 7 bases in between. The CDR3 bases are TGTGCCTGGAGTTCTTCGGCTGGAAACACCATATATTTT. Translation: CAWSSSAGNTIYF.

This sequence joins TRBV5-6 and TRBJ1-2; D is ambiguous. The CDR3 length is 14 residues. Germline V gene sequence: CDR1 SGHDT, CDR2 YYEEEE. Trimming removed 0 bases from V and 7 bases from J, with 13 bases in between. CDR3: CASSLGWREGGYTF. In nucleotides, the CDR3 is TGTGCCAGCAGCTTGGGTTGGCGAGAGGGTGGCTACACCTTC.

The V call is TRBV11-2, the J call TRBJ2-3; weak D call: TRBD1 (6 bases). The CDR3 has 15 residues. Trimming stripped 1 base from V and 4 bases from J, with 12 bases between. Germline V gene lookup returns CDR1 SGHAT and CDR2 FQNNGV. The CDR3: CASSLAQGTSDTQYF. DNA for the CDR3: TGTGCCAGCAGCTTAGCGCAGGGGACGTCAGATACGCAGTATTTT.

V is TRBV13 and J is TRBJ1-3, with D tentatively TRBD1 (5 bases). CDR1 is PRHDT, CDR2 FYEKMQ, per germline (reference sequence). Trimming shortened V by 6 bases and J by 9 bases, and 21 bases separated the two germline ends. The CDR3 consists of 15 residues. The CDR3 region is CASSNKLGAPATIYF. The CDR3 nucleotides read TGTGCCAGCAGTAACAAACTTGGGGCGCCGGCCACCATATATTTT.

The CDR3 DNA follows: TGTGCCAGCAGTCCACCAGGGGGTAGGACTGAAGCTTTCTTT. This sequence encodes CASSPPGGRTEAFF. This chain links TRBV28 with TRBJ1-1; 7 bases line up with TRBD1. The CDR3 consists of 14 residues. The germline V gene encodes CDR1 MDHEN and CDR2 SYDVKM. V trimming: 5 bases; J trimming: 5 bases; junction bases outside the gene matches: 8.

This rearrangement joins TRBV30 to TRBJ2-1, with no clear D. Germline assignment: CDR1 GTSNPN and CDR2 SVGIG (reference sequence). The CDR3 loop spans 10 amino acids. The ends were cut back, 8 bases at V and 10 bases at J, with 12 bases in the middle. The CDR3 region has the DNA TGTGCCGGGGTCGTCGGAGAGCAGTTCTTC. As protein: CAGVVGEQFF.

The rearrangement links TRBV27 to TRBJ2-4; 7 nucleotides agree with TRBD2. V shed 6 bases and J 8 bases; nucleotides not matched to a gene: 13. CDR1 MNHEY and CDR2 SMNVEV come from the germline V gene (reference sequence). This CDR3 region has 15 residues. CDR3 region: CASRTQGRGEDIQYF. CDR3 in DNA: TGTGCCAGCAGGACTCAAGGACGGGGGGAAGACATTCAGTACTTC.

This clone was recorded once. The chain has TRBV29-1 and TRBJ1-2; TRBD1 matches at 8 bases. J gave up 3 bases and V 4 bases, and 4 bases lay outside the gene matches. The CDR3 covers 13 residues. CDR1 is SQVTM and CDR2 is ANQGSEA in the germline V gene. The CDR3 DNA follows: TGCAGCGTTGCGACAGGGGAGGACTATGGCTACACCTTC. Translating gives CSVATGEDYGYTF.

This rearrangement joins TRBV27 to TRBJ2-7, with 10 nucleotides matching TRBD2. CDR3 length: 15 residues. In germline, CDR1 is MNHEY, CDR2 SMNVEV (reference sequence). V gave up 1 base and J gave up 6 bases; unmatched junction bases: 6. CDR3 sequence reads: CASSLWASGSGEQYF. The CDR3 region has the DNA TGTGCCAGCAGTTTATGGGCTAGCGGGAGTGGCGAGCAGTACTTC.

The V and J genes are TRBV20-1 and TRBJ2-1; D not resolved. The ends were cut back, 5 bases at V and 7 bases at J, with 6 bases in the middle. Per germline, CDR1 DFQATT and CDR2 SNEGSKA (reference sequence). The CDR3 is 10 amino acids. CDR3 residues: CSALSNEQFF. For the CDR3, the DNA is TGCAGTGCTCTAAGTAATGAGCAGTTCTTC.

The chain is built from TRBV7-3 and TRBJ2-1, with 7 bases lining up with TRBD2. Trimming cost V 6 bases and J 4 bases; bases outside gene matches: 9. Germline loops: CDR1 SGHTA, CDR2 FQGTGA. The CDR3 totals 15 residues. The CDR3 here is CASRLAGEGYNEQFF. The CDR3 DNA sequence: TGTGCCAGCAGGCTGGCGGGGGAGGGATACAATGAGCAGTTCTTC.

V gene TRBV9 combines with J gene TRBJ2-7, with 10 bases aligning to TRBD2. CDR1 and CDR2 from the germline V gene are SGDLS and YYNGEE. The CDR3 runs 14 residues. Trimming cost V 4 bases and J 3 bases; bases outside gene matches: 4. The CDR3 DNA sequence: TGTGCCAGCAGCCCTAGCGGGGGATACTACGAGCAGTACTTC. It yields the protein CASSPSGGYYEQYF.

Only one count was recorded for this clone. The chain employs TRBV7-9 and TRBJ1-1, with D hard to call. CDR1 and CDR2 (germline): SEHNR, FQNEAQ (reference sequence). The V gene lost 2 bases and the J gene lost 1 base, with 14 bases spanning the gap. The CDR3 covers 16 residues. In nucleotides, the CDR3 is TGTGCCAGCAGCTTAAGCAAGCTGGGCGCGAACACTGAAGCTTTCTTT. Translating gives CASSLSKLGANTEAFF.

The CDR3 region is CASSLGGSYEQYF. The CDR3 bases are TGTGCCAGCAGTTTGGGCGGCTCCTACGAGCAGTACTTC. V usage is TRBV27 and J usage is TRBJ2-7, with D uncertain. The CDR3 is 13 residues long. Germline V gene lookup returns CDR1 MNHEY and CDR2 SMNVEV (reference sequence). V was cut by 3 bases and J by 0 bases, with 6 bases left in between.

The J gene is TRBJ1-1, the V gene TRBV20-1; TRBD1 might be the D (6 bases). V gave up 8 bases and J gave up 4 bases, with 11 bases separating them. The CDR3 totals 11 residues. Germline V gene lookup returns CDR1 DFQATT and CDR2 SNEGSKA (reference sequence). CDR3 sequence: CSTQGSTEAFF. The CDR3 coding sequence is TGCAGTACTCAGGGGAGCACTGAAGCTTTCTTT.

The J gene is TRBJ2-7, the V gene TRBV5-1; weak D call: TRBD1 (6 bases). Looked up from germline, CDR1 is SGHRS and CDR2 is YFSETQ. This CDR3 region has 13 residues. The V and J ends lost 2 bases and 4 bases respectively, with 10 bases between them. The CDR3 bases are TGCGCCAGCAGCTTTGGACAGCTATACGAGCAGTACTTC. It is translated as CASSFGQLYEQYF.

The chain joins TRBV28 to TRBJ2-7, with TRBD1 identical over 9 bases. V lost 6 bases, J lost 4 bases, and 10 bases stayed unmatched. This CDR3 comprises 15 residues. CDR1 is MDHEN and CDR2 is SYDVKM in the germline V gene. DNA of the CDR3: TGTGCCAGCAGGCCTCCCGGGACAGGGCTTTACGAGCAGTACTTC. It is translated as CASRPPGTGLYEQYF. The whole variable domain, remainder taken from reference TRBV28 and TRBJ2-7, is DVKVTQSSRYLVKRTGEKVFLECVQDMDHENMFWYRQDPGLGLRLIYFSYDVKMKEKGDIPEGYSVSREKKERFSLILESASTNQTSMYLCASRPPGTGLYEQYFGPGTRLTVT.